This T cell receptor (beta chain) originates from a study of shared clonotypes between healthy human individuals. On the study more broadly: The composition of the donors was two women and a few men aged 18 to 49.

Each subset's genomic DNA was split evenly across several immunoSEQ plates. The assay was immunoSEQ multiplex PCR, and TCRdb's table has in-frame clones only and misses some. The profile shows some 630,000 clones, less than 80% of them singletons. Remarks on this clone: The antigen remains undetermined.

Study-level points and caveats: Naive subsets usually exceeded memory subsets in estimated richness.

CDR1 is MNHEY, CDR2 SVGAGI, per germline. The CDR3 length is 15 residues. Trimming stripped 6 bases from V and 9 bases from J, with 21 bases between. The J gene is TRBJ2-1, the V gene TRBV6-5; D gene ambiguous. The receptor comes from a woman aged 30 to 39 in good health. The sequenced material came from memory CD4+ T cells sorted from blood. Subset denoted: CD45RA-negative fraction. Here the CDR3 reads CASRPLSWVISEQFF. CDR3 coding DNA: TGTGCCAGCAGACCTCTTAGTTGGGTCATAAGTGAGCAGTTCTTC.